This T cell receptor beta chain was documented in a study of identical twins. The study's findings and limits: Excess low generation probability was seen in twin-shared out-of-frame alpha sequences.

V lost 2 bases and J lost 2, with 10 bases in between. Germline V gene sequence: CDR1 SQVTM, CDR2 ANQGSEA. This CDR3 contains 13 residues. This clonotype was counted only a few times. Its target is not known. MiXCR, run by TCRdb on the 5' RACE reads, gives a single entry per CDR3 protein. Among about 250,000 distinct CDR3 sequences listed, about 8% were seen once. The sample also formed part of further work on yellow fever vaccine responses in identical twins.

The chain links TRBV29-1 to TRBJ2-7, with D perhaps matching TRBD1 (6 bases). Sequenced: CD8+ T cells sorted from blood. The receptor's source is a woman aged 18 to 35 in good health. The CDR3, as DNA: TGCAGCGTTGAAAAGGACAGCCCCTACGAGCAGTACTTC. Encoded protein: CSVEKDSPYEQYF.